Presented here are 25 T cell receptor beta chains from one specimen sequenced in a study of CD4 T cell repertoires in COVID-19. TCRdb's table, derived via immunoSEQ multiplex PCR, lists solely in-frame clones and lacks some. In the table there are approximately 75,000 clones, 83% of which are singletons. This sample comprised CD4+ T cells from peripheral blood, obtained after recovery from COVID-19. These receptors were obtained from a human donor who had COVID-19.

This CDR3 reads CATSAPGQDYQPQHF. The CDR3 DNA is TGTGCCACCAGTGCACCGGGACAGGATTATCAGCCCCAGCATTTT. The J gene is TRBJ1-5, the V gene TRBV24-1, with 8 bases matching TRBD1. Germline CDR1 KGHDR, CDR2 SFDVKD. V was clipped by 5 bases and J by 5 bases; unmatched bases: 7. The CDR3 has 15 amino acids.

This chain joins TRBV10-3 and TRBJ2-7, with 12 nucleotides matching TRBD2. CDR3 size: 15 residues. Looked up from germline, CDR1 is ENHRY and CDR2 is SYGVKD. V was clipped by 6 bases and J by 3 bases; unmatched bases: 6. CDR3: CAISRLAGEIYEQYF. In DNA, the CDR3 is TGTGCCATCAGCCGACTAGCGGGAGAAATCTACGAGCAGTACTTC.

The chain is built from TRBV28 and TRBJ2-7; tentative D call: TRBD1 (6 bases). The CDR3 spans 14 residues. The germline V and J ends were trimmed by 4 bases and 0 bases, with 10 bases remaining between them. Germline V gene data show CDR1 as MDHEN and CDR2 as SYDVKM. CDR3 coding DNA: TGTGCCAGCAGTTGGCAGGGGATCTCCTACGAGCAGTACTTC. The encoded protein is CASSWQGISYEQYF.

This clone was picked up a small number of times. The J gene is TRBJ1-2, the V gene TRBV28, with D unclear. The germline gives CDR1 MDHEN, CDR2 SYDVKM. The V and J ends lost 5 bases and 5 bases respectively, with 6 bases between them. This CDR3 has 11 residues. Here the CDR3 reads CASSNSYGYTF. The DNA of the CDR3 is TGTGCCAGCAGTAACAGTTATGGCTACACCTTC.

The chain links TRBV10-3 to TRBJ1-2, with TRBD1 identical over 9 bases. The CDR3 length is 14 residues. Trimming at V came to 6 bases and at J to 4 bases, leaving 6 bases not matched to a gene. Germline CDR1 ENHRY, CDR2 SYGVKD. The CDR3 DNA sequence: TGTGCCATCAGGGAGGACAGGGGACCCTATGGCTACACCTTC. Protein: CAIREDRGPYGYTF.

This clone appeared once. This rearrangement joins TRBV11-3 to TRBJ2-5, with TRBD1 identical over 7 bases. Germline CDR1 SGHNT, CDR2 YENEEA. J gave up 5 bases and V 5 bases, and 11 bases lay outside the gene matches. The CDR3 has 15 amino acids. In nucleotides, the CDR3 is TGTGCCAGCAGCCCAGGGACAGCTAGTGTGGAGACCCAGTACTTC. This translates into CASSPGTASVETQYF.

V gene TRBV12-5 combines with J gene TRBJ1-2, with 7 bases that match TRBD1. Germline CDR1 is LGHNT and CDR2 is FRNRAP. J gave up 8 bases and V 1 base, and 7 bases lay outside the gene matches. This CDR3 spans 14 amino acids. DNA of the CDR3: TGTGCTAGTGGTTTGGCTGGACAGGAGGGAGGCTACACCTTC. This encodes CASGLAGQEGGYTF.

The chain is built from TRBV15 and TRBJ2-3, with 14 bases identical to TRBD2. CDR1 is LNHNV, CDR2 YYDKDF, per germline (reference sequence). Trimming took 8 bases from V and 4 from J; bases not matched to a gene: 5. This CDR3 spans 15 amino acids. The CDR3 loop is CATETSGRGSDTQYF. The CDR3 DNA follows: TGTGCCACCGAGACTAGCGGGAGGGGTTCAGATACGCAGTATTTT.

This sequence joins TRBV29-1 and TRBJ1-5; D perhaps matches TRBD1 (6 bases). Trimming took off 4 bases at V and 3 bases at J, with 13 bases between the two ends. The CDR3 sequence is 14 residues long. Germline CDR1 reads SQVTM; CDR2 reads ANQGSEA. CDR3 nucleotide sequence: TGCAGCGTTGGGGCTCGGGACACCAATCAGCCCCAGCATTTT. Encoded protein: CSVGARDTNQPQHF.

The V and J genes are TRBV18 and TRBJ2-1; a possible D gene is TRBD1 (5 bases). Between the trimmed V and J ends, which lost 3 bases and 6 bases, there was a span of 9 bases. Germline-derived CDR1 and CDR2 are KGHSH and LQKENI. The CDR3 totals 13 residues. The CDR3 sequence is CASSPDNPNEQFF. The CDR3 nucleotides are TGTGCCAGCTCACCGGACAACCCCAATGAGCAGTTCTTC.

J is TRBJ2-7 and V is TRBV7-9, with D uncertain. Germline V CDR1 and CDR2: SEHNR, FQNEAQ (reference sequence). The CDR3 has 12 amino acids. V was trimmed by 2 bases and J by 11 bases, leaving 13 bases between them. CDR3 sequence: CASSLWATLEYF. For the CDR3, the DNA is TGTGCCAGCAGCTTATGGGCGACCTTGGAGTACTTC.

Only one count was recorded for this clone. The chain combines TRBV2 with TRBJ2-3; 16 bases agree with TRBD2. The CDR3 runs to 16 residues. Germline V gene data show CDR1 as SNHLY and CDR2 as FYNNEI. V shed 6 bases, J shed 4 bases, and the junction held 4 bases outside the gene matches. CDR3 residues: CASSRGLAGGPDTQYF. CDR3 DNA: TGTGCCAGCAGCCGGGGACTAGCGGGGGGGCCAGATACGCAGTATTTT. The full variable domain, in which reference TRBV2 and TRBJ2-3 provide the parts outside the CDR3, is EPEVTQTPSHQVTQMGQEVILRCVPISNHLYFYWYRQILGQKVEFLVSFYNNEISEKSEIFDDQFSVERPDGSNFTLKIRSTKLEDSAMYFCASSRGLAGGPDTQYFGPGTRLTVL.

J is TRBJ2-7 and V is TRBV11-2; possible D gene TRBD1, 5 bases. CDR1 and CDR2 from the germline V gene are SGHAT and FQNNGV. Between the trimmed V and J ends, which lost 11 bases and 4 bases, there was a span of 18 bases. The CDR3 sequence is 13 residues long. The CDR3 sequence is CALKQVHWYEQYF. In DNA form, the CDR3 reads TGTGCCCTCAAACAGGTTCATTGGTACGAGCAGTACTTC.

The chain couples TRBV7-9 to TRBJ2-1, with D unclear. Germline CDR1 and CDR2: SEHNR and FQNEAQ (reference sequence). Deletions cut 2 bases from V and 0 bases from J, with 17 bases between. CDR3 length: 18 residues. Written as DNA, the CDR3 is TGTGCCAGCAGCTTAAGTGGCTACCTCGTAAGCTCCTACAATGAGCAGTTCTTC. Its translation: CASSLSGYLVSSYNEQFF. Drawing the rest from reference TRBV7-9 and TRBJ2-1, the complete variable domain is DTGVSQNPRHKITKRGQNVTFRCDPISEHNRLYWYRQTLGQGPEFLTYFQNEAQLEKSRLLSDRFSAERPKGSFSTLEIQRTEQGDSAMYLCASSLSGYLVSSYNEQFFGPGTRLTVL.

The chain recombines TRBV19 with TRBJ2-7, with D possibly matching TRBD2 (6 bases). The germline gives CDR1 LNHDA, CDR2 SQIVND (reference sequence). V was shortened by 5 bases and J by 2 bases, with 13 bases between the two germline ends. This CDR3 contains 14 residues. The CDR3 is CASSGVAGPYEQYF. The CDR3 DNA sequence: TGTGCCAGTAGTGGCGTCGCGGGGCCCTACGAGCAGTACTTC.

V and J are TRBV10-3 and TRBJ2-2, with D possibly called TRBD1 or TRBD2 (6 bases each). This CDR3 has 14 residues. The V end was cut by 2 bases, the J end by 6 bases, with 10 bases between. Germline CDR1 is ENHRY and CDR2 is SYGVKD. The CDR3 sequence is CAISEGGGPGELFF. Here the CDR3 DNA reads TGTGCCATCAGTGAGGGAGGGGGTCCCGGGGAGCTGTTTTTT.

J is TRBJ2-7 and V is TRBV7-7, with D perhaps matching TRBD2 (6 bases). V lost 1 base and J 6 bases, leaving 10 bases between the germline ends. CDR3 length: 13 amino acids. Germline values: CDR1 SSHAT, CDR2 FNYEAQ (reference sequence). The CDR3 DNA reads TGTGCCAGCAGCTTAGGTCCCGGGGGCGAGCAGTACTTC. Protein sequence: CASSLGPGGEQYF.

This clone was detected a few times. The chain employs TRBV3-1 (or the pseudogene TRBV3-2) and TRBJ1-6; TRBD1 matches 7 bases. The junction had 2 bases not matched to a gene; V was cut back by 5 bases and J by 13 bases. Germline CDR1 LGHDT, CDR2 YNNKEL (reference sequence). The CDR3 totals 11 residues. In DNA form, the CDR3 reads TGTGCCAGCAGCAAACAGGGGCCCCTCCACTTT. Encoded protein: CASSKQGPLHF.

The V and J genes are TRBV6-2 or TRBV6-3 and TRBJ1-6; TRBD1 is a possible D gene (6 bases). Trimming pared 5 bases from V and 8 bases from J, leaving 13 bases between. Per the germline V gene, CDR1 is MNHEY and CDR2 is SVGEGT. This CDR3 comprises 14 residues. The CDR3 sequence: CASSPTWTDSPLHF. For the CDR3, the DNA is TGTGCCAGCAGTCCGACGTGGACAGATTCACCCCTCCACTTT.

The genes are TRBV7-2 and TRBJ2-4, with D maybe TRBD1 (5 bases). Germline CDR1 SGHTA, CDR2 FQGNSA. The CDR3 runs to 14 residues. Trimming stripped 2 bases from V and 5 bases from J, with 10 bases between. CDR3 nucleotide sequence: TGTGCCAGCAGCTTACAGGGTGCAGAAAACATTCAGTACTTC. It yields the protein CASSLQGAENIQYF.

The chain links TRBV6-1 to TRBJ2-3; the D is unclear. The CDR3 extends over 16 amino acids. From germline, CDR1 is MNHNS and CDR2 SASEGT. V was trimmed by 4 bases and J by 0 bases, leaving 14 bases between them. This CDR3 is CASSGVATFSTDTQYF. The CDR3 region has the DNA TGTGCCAGCAGTGGGGTGGCGACATTTAGCACAGATACGCAGTATTTT.

This chain uses TRBV7-2 with TRBJ1-1; weak D call: TRBD1 (6 bases). V was cut by 0 bases and J by 8 bases, with 7 bases left in between. This CDR3 is built from 12 residues. The germline gives CDR1 SGHTA, CDR2 FQGNSA. In nucleotides, the CDR3 is TGTGCCAGCAGCTTAGCCGGGGGCGAAGCTTTCTTT. Translating gives CASSLAGGEAFF.

This clone showed up just once. V and J are TRBV7-9 and TRBJ2-3; 10 bases agree with TRBD2. The length of the CDR3 is 15 residues. Germline values: CDR1 SEHNR, CDR2 FQNEAQ (reference sequence). The V segment lost 5 bases and the J segment 0 bases; nucleotides outside the gene matches: 2. CDR3 DNA: TGTGCCAGCAGCCGGACTAGCGGTAGCACAGATACGCAGTATTTT. It translates to CASSRTSGSTDTQYF.

The sample holds one count of this clone. Written as DNA, the CDR3 is TGTGCCAGCAGTGACATAATCAGGGGACCATACTACGAGCAGTACTTC. Translating it yields CASSDIIRGPYYEQYF. The chain couples TRBV6-1 to TRBJ2-7; a weak D match, TRBD1 (6 bases). V dropped 3 bases and J dropped 3 bases, with 18 bases sitting between them. The CDR3 has 16 amino acids. Germline CDR1 is MNHNS and CDR2 is SASEGT.

CDR3 in amino acids: CASSTGQGNSYEQYF. The CDR3 DNA reads as TGTGCCAGTAGTACGGGACAGGGAAACTCCTACGAGCAGTACTTC. This chain uses TRBV19 with TRBJ2-7, with 9 bases matching TRBD1. The CDR3 has 15 amino acids. The J segment lost 0 bases and the V segment lost 4 bases, leaving 4 bases of the junction unmatched. Germline assignment: CDR1 LNHDA and CDR2 SQIVND (reference sequence).